Listed here are 13 T cell receptor beta chains from one sample, sequenced in a study of T-cell memory formation after mild COVID-19. In TCRdb, the 5' RACE reads were re-called with MiXCR into one record per CDR3 protein. The sample consists of approximately 50,000 distinct CDR3 sequences, 10% to 15% of them appearing once. Sequenced input: PBMCs or a T cell subset sorted from them (not recorded which). The receptors here all came from a man between 18 and 35 years old who had mild COVID-19 (a few samples of this study predate the infection). Cell type and time point are not known.

This clonotype was observed many times. The genes are TRBV20-1 and TRBJ2-3; 10 nucleotides align to TRBD2. Trimming cost V 0 bases and J 2 bases; bases outside gene matches: 2. The CDR3 consists of 15 residues. Germline V lookup: CDR1 DFQATT, CDR2 SNEGSKA (reference sequence). The CDR3 bases are TGCAGTGCTAGAGATCTAGCGGGGGTCACAGATACGCAGTATTTT. It is translated as CSARDLAGVTDTQYF.

V is TRBV7-3 and J is TRBJ1-1; D unclear. Germline CDR1 and CDR2: SGHTA and FQGTGA. V was shortened by 8 bases and J by 2 bases, with 15 bases between the two germline ends. The CDR3 consists of 14 residues. CDR3 loop: CASRPGRQNTEAFF. The DNA of the CDR3 is TGTGCCAGCCGCCCCGGGAGACAAAACACTGAAGCTTTCTTT.

This clonotype has ten or more counts. The V call is TRBV11-2, the J call TRBJ1-1; no firm D call. The CDR3 has 16 residues. Germline V gives CDR1 SGHAT, CDR2 FQNNGV. V gave up 0 bases and J gave up 4 bases, with 15 bases separating them. This CDR3 reads CASSLDQGRDLTEAFF. The CDR3 coding sequence is TGTGCCAGCAGCTTAGACCAAGGACGGGATCTCACTGAAGCTTTCTTT.

This clonotype came up a few times. V gene TRBV10-2 combines with J gene TRBJ1-4; tentative D call: TRBD1 (5 bases). V shed 8 bases and J shed 4 bases, with 11 bases lying between them. Germline values: CDR1 WSHSY, CDR2 SAAADI. CDR3 length: 13 amino acids. CDR3 residues: CASGRQGNEKLFF. For the CDR3, the DNA is TGCGCCAGCGGCCGGCAGGGTAATGAAAAACTGTTTTTT.

V is TRBV30 and J is TRBJ1-2, with a tentative D call TRBD1 (5 bases). V lost 4 bases to trimming and J lost 8 bases, with 14 bases between them. Germline values: CDR1 GTSNPN, CDR2 SVGIG (reference sequence). The length of the CDR3 is 12 residues. In DNA, the CDR3 is TGTGCCTGGACCCCCGGGGGAGGGGGCTACACCTTC. This encodes CAWTPGGGGYTF.

This chain connects TRBV18 to TRBJ2-3; 10 bases line up with TRBD1. Germline loops: CDR1 KGHSH, CDR2 LQKENI. This CDR3 region has 15 residues. V was pared by 3 bases and J by 4 bases, with 4 bases of the junction left unmatched. This CDR3 reads CASSPRTGGADTQYF. The CDR3 nucleotides read TGTGCCAGCTCACCCCGGACAGGGGGTGCAGATACGCAGTATTTT.

About this clonotype itself: The junction does not match germline at one end; this may be a read error. The chain links TRBV7-7 to TRBJ1-1; D is ambiguous. The CDR3 length is 14 residues. Germline lookup yields CDR1 SSHAT and CDR2 FNYEAQ (reference sequence). Here the CDR3 reads CASSSAPQNTEAFF. DNA of the CDR3: TGTGCTAGCAGCTCCGCTCCCCAGAACACTGAAGCTTTCTTT.

There are a few counts of this clonotype. The chain has TRBV7-2 and TRBJ1-2; D is uncertain. Between the trimmed V and J ends, which lost 4 bases and 0 bases, there was a span of 15 bases. This CDR3 spans 16 amino acids. From germline, CDR1 is SGHTA and CDR2 FQGNSA. CDR3: CASSSHSDGANYGYTF. The CDR3 nucleotides are TGTGCCAGCAGCTCCCATTCGGACGGAGCTAACTATGGCTACACCTTC.

This clonotype showed up many times. The gene calls are TRBV11-2 and TRBJ2-5; the D gene could be TRBD1 or TRBD2 (5 bases each). V shed 2 bases and J shed 1 base, with 11 bases lying between them. The CDR3 runs to 15 residues. Germline V lookup: CDR1 SGHAT, CDR2 FQNNGV. The DNA for the CDR3 is TGTGCCAGCAGCTTATTTCCGGGACCCCAAGAGACCCAGTACTTC. It yields the protein CASSLFPGPQETQYF.

This clonotype came up a few times. The genes are TRBV20-1 and TRBJ1-2; D is uncertain. Germline CDR1 is DFQATT and CDR2 is SNEGSKA (reference sequence). V lost 5 bases and J 7 bases, leaving 11 bases between the germline ends. This CDR3 contains 11 residues. The DNA of the CDR3 is TGCAGTGCTCCCGCCGAACCTGGCTACACCTTC. It translates to CSAPAEPGYTF.

The sample holds a few counts of this clonotype. The chain recombines TRBV7-2 with TRBJ2-5; no clear D gene. Germline V CDR1 and CDR2: SGHTA, FQGNSA. The CDR3 totals 15 residues. V lost 3 bases, J lost 4 bases, and 15 bases lay in between. Here the CDR3 DNA reads TGTGCCAGCAGCTTCGGTGGTGCGGCGAGAGAGACCCAGTACTTC. Translating it yields CASSFGGAARETQYF.

A few counts support this clonotype. The chain carries TRBV5-1 and TRBJ1-5; D might be TRBD1 (6 bases). The ends were cut back, 4 bases at V and 7 bases at J, with 18 bases in the middle. Looked up from germline, CDR1 is SGHRS and CDR2 is YFSETQ. CDR3 length: 15 residues. The DNA of the CDR3 is TGCGCCAGCAGCGTCGGAACAGGGTATGGACAGCCCCAGCATTTT. This encodes CASSVGTGYGQPQHF.

The chain couples TRBV7-8 to TRBJ1-3; D ambiguous. The CDR3 runs 17 residues. Per the germline V gene, CDR1 is SGHVS and CDR2 is FQNEAQ. V lost 1 base and J lost 4, with 17 bases in between. The CDR3 DNA reads as TGTGCCAGCAGCTTAGGCAACTACCGGGTTAAAGGAAACACCATATATTTT. Its translation is CASSLGNYRVKGNTIYF.